These T cell receptor beta chains were read from a single sample in a study of T-cell memory formation after mild COVID-19. One entry per CDR3 protein, called by TCRdb with MiXCR from the 5' RACE reads. The sample carries 560,000 or so distinct CDR3 sequences, roughly 17% recorded once. Sequences were obtained from PBMCs or a T cell subset sorted from them (not recorded which). Receptors were obtained from an adult woman who had mild COVID-19 (a few samples of this study predate the infection). Cell type and time point are not known. CDR3s leave out the opening cysteine and the closing phenylalanine or tryptophan.

v_call	j_call	cdr3_aa
TRBV11-2	TRBJ2-7	ASSLGYRSLREQY
TRBV12-3/TRBV12-4	TRBJ1-1	ASRQSILDAF
TRBV25-1	TRBJ1-1	ASSGRRYEAF
TRBV7-9	TRBJ1-5	ASSWDSDQPQH
TRBV20-1	TRBJ1-5	SARDLARNQPQH
TRBV30	TRBJ2-7	AWSVLGFGGYEQY
TRBV19	TRBJ2-1	ASMRGVNNEQF
TRBV10-3	TRBJ2-7	AISGTRGTYEQY
TRBV25-1	TRBJ1-1	ASSELGEGMNTEAF
TRBV4-1	TRBJ2-7	ASSRGGGAVSYEQY
TRBV5-5	TRBJ1-5	ASSSWAGEDQPQH
TRBV20-1	TRBJ2-1	SARIPGGGGNEQF
TRBV12-3/TRBV12-4	TRBJ2-5	ASSSATGTGETQY
TRBV12-3/TRBV12-4	TRBJ2-7	ASSLWGQGGNEQY
TRBV5-1	TRBJ2-1	ASSRGLREGLLDEQF
TRBV7-3	TRBJ2-1	ASSSGPRTSYNEQF
TRBV12-3/TRBV12-4	TRBJ1-2	ASSHQGGYGYT
TRBV15	TRBJ2-1	ATSRDGEQGPNEQF
TRBV13	TRBJ2-1	ASSLGRTRGEQF
TRBV24-1	TRBJ1-4	ATSAGRMSTNEKLF
TRBV20-1	TRBJ2-3	SARATSGSTDTQY
TRBV6-5	TRBJ2-2	ASSYTTGELF
TRBV7-9	TRBJ2-3	ASSGRTGTDTQY
TRBV29-1	TRBJ2-3	SADRPPSDTQY
TRBV29-1	TRBJ2-7	SVVLTGAYEQY
TRBV9	TRBJ2-5	ASSVGSGSETQY
TRBV5-6	TRBJ1-1	ASMALGNTEAF
TRBV18	TRBJ1-2	ASSPSAENYGYT
TRBV20-1	TRBJ2-5	SAPGEGQETQY
TRBV5-1	TRBJ2-2	ASSLFSIPGTGTTGELF
TRBV7-8	TRBJ1-6	ASSLAMGLNSPLH
TRBV20-1	TRBJ1-5	SARGLQGDQQPQH
TRBV6-5	TRBJ1-1	ASRPAMNTEAF
TRBV11-1	TRBJ1-1	ASSLRDRGYTEAF
TRBV10-3	TRBJ1-2	AISEADRGNYGYT